A selection of T cell receptor beta chains follows, all from one sample in a study of radiation and T cells in renal cell carcinoma. The data were produced by immunoSEQ multiplex PCR, yet TCRdb's version contains in-frame clones alone and is incomplete. The sample has some 140,000 clones; approximately 90% are singletons. The source material was blood, sampled from a patient whose treatment included radiotherapy and nephrectomy. The receptors come from a woman aged 45 to 65 with renal cell carcinoma. Each CDR3 is given with its conserved first and last residue. The D gene is left open where the match is weak. Some rows have no size entry. The others give once, few or many, or a class for an expanded clone.

j_gene: TRBJ2-2; v_gene: TRBV15; len: 14; d_gene: NA; abundance: NA; CDR3aa: CATSRGANTGELFF; CDR3nt: TGTGCCACCTCTAGGGGCGCGAACACCGGGGAGCTGTTTTTT
j_gene: TRBJ2-2; v_gene: TRBV9; len: 15; d_gene: NA; abundance: NA; CDR3aa: CASSVGGGGTGELFF; CDR3nt: TGTGCCAGCAGCGTAGGAGGGGGAGGCACCGGGGAGCTGTTTTTT
j_gene: TRBJ2-3; v_gene: TRBV1; len: 17; d_gene: NA; abundance: NA; CDR3aa: CTSSRVEWPPPTDTQYF; CDR3nt: TGCACCAGCAGCCGGGTTGAGTGGCCGCCTCCCACAGATACGCAGTATTTT
j_gene: TRBJ2-7; v_gene: TRBV11-2; len: 16; d_gene: TRBD2; abundance: NA; CDR3aa: CASSLRVWGGASEQYF; CDR3nt: TGTGCCAGCAGCTTAAGGGTTTGGGGGGGAGCCTCCGAGCAGTACTTC
j_gene: TRBJ2-7; v_gene: TRBV19; len: 14; d_gene: NA; abundance: NA; CDR3aa: CASSPRDGSYEQYF; CDR3nt: TGTGCCAGTAGCCCCCGGGACGGCTCCTACGAGCAGTACTTC
j_gene: TRBJ1-4; v_gene: TRBV9; len: 15; d_gene: TRBD1; abundance: once; CDR3aa: CASSVGGTANEKLFF; CDR3nt: TGTGCCAGCAGCGTAGGTGGGACAGCTAATGAAAAACTGTTTTTT
j_gene: TRBJ1-4; v_gene: TRBV11-2; len: 13; d_gene: NA; abundance: NA; CDR3aa: CASSQTGYEKLFF; CDR3nt: TGTGCCAGCAGCCAAACGGGGTATGAAAAACTGTTTTTT
j_gene: TRBJ1-1; v_gene: TRBV19; len: 13; d_gene: TRBD1; abundance: NA; CDR3aa: CASSITGTVRAFF; CDR3nt: TGTGCCAGTAGTATTACTGGGACAGTCAGGGCTTTCTTT
j_gene: TRBJ1-1; v_gene: TRBV5-6; len: 12; d_gene: NA; abundance: few; CDR3aa: CASSLGGARAFF; CDR3nt: TGTGCCAGCAGCTTGGGTGGGGCACGGGCTTTCTTT
j_gene: TRBJ1-3; v_gene: TRBV6-5; len: 16; d_gene: TRBD1; abundance: NA; CDR3aa: CASSYSRTGQGNTIYF; CDR3nt: TGTGCCAGCAGTTACTCCAGGACAGGCCAGGGAAACACCATATATTTT
j_gene: TRBJ1-4; v_gene: TRBV5-6; len: 15; d_gene: NA; abundance: NA; CDR3aa: CASSLAGRNNEKLFF; CDR3nt: TGTGCCAGCAGCTTGGCCGGCAGGAATAATGAAAAACTGTTTTTT
j_gene: TRBJ2-6; v_gene: TRBV2; len: 15; d_gene: NA; abundance: NA; CDR3aa: CASRPVGSGANVLTF; CDR3nt: TGTGCCAGCAGGCCCGTCGGGTCTGGGGCCAACGTCCTGACTTTC
j_gene: TRBJ2-2; v_gene: TRBV11-1; len: 18; d_gene: NA; abundance: NA; CDR3aa: CASSRVDGHLLGTGELFF; CDR3nt: TGTGCCAGCAGCCGCGTCGATGGTCACCTTTTGGGGACCGGGGAGCTGTTTTTT
j_gene: TRBJ2-3; v_gene: TRBV7-6; len: 14; d_gene: TRBD1; abundance: NA; CDR3aa: CASSFGQGTDTQYF; CDR3nt: TGTGCCAGCAGCTTTGGACAGGGAACAGATACGCAGTATTTT
j_gene: TRBJ2-7; v_gene: TRBV10-3; len: 16; d_gene: NA; abundance: NA; CDR3aa: CAISVGQVSTDYEQYF; CDR3nt: TGTGCCATCAGTGTAGGGCAGGTCTCAACCGACTACGAGCAGTACTTC
j_gene: TRBJ1-2; v_gene: TRBV5-6; len: 14; d_gene: TRBD1; abundance: NA; CDR3aa: CASSLPGTDYGYTF; CDR3nt: TGTGCCAGCAGCTTACCCGGGACAGACTATGGCTACACCTTC
j_gene: TRBJ1-1; v_gene: TRBV16; len: 13; d_gene: NA; abundance: NA; CDR3aa: CASSGAGETEAFF; CDR3nt: TGTGCCAGCAGCGGGGCAGGCGAGACTGAAGCTTTCTTT